This T cell receptor (beta chain) was sequenced during a study of blood T cell repertoires in COVID-19. The overall study: Researchers got acute and convalescent COVID-19 samples from the United States, Italy and Spain. T cells, B-cell-depleted T cells, or PBMCs supplied cDNA or gDNA.

This clone has at least ten counts. Other nucleotide sequences from this sample produce the same CDR3. Under the authors' procedure: The authors estimated nucleated cell counts from reference gene primer amplification. Sequenced by immunoSEQ multiplex PCR; TCRdb stores in-frame clones only, minus some. The V and J calls and clone size come from that table; D and trimming were worked out from the DNA. The table includes 200,000 to 250,000 clones, less than 85% detected once. This clonotype was sampled from a woman aged 70-85 years with acute or convalescent COVID-19. Sequencing was carried out using peripheral blood.

The CDR3 coding sequence is TGTGCCAGCAGCGTAGATGCAGGGCCCTACGAGCAGTACTTC. Protein: CASSVDAGPYEQYF. The chain has TRBV9 and TRBJ2-7; tentative D call: TRBD1 (5 bases). V shed 0 bases and J shed 2 bases, with 9 bases lying between them. The CDR3 runs 14 residues. CDR1 and CDR2 (germline): SGDLS, YYNGEE.